The T cell receptor (beta chain) described here comes from a study of T cell responses to AZD1222 COVID-19 vaccine. TCRdb keeps only in-frame clones here, not all; method: immunoSEQ multiplex PCR. Here the sample spans around 67,000 clones, about four fifths being singletons. This CDR3 has 13 amino acids. Trimming pared 3 bases from V and 5 bases from J, leaving 8 bases between. Germline CDR1 reads ENHRY; CDR2 reads SYGVKD. Whole-study findings and limits: Spike regions recognized by vaccine-associated CD4 TCRs spanned the protein, led by 160-218 and 743-854. The study reported that nearly half of spike-specific TCRs target unmutated variant regions. Just a handful of AZD1222 recipients tested seropositive at baseline.

Of note for this clone: Its matching antigen is unknown.

The chain joins TRBV10-3 to TRBJ1-5, with D possibly matching TRBD1 (5 bases). The clonotype comes from an adult in good health. Sequencing was performed on peripheral blood, taken on day 0 of AZD1222 vaccination. CDR3 in amino acids: CAISDWGDQPQHF. The CDR3 DNA follows: TGTGCCATCAGTGACTGGGGGGATCAGCCCCAGCATTTT.